These 15 T cell receptor beta chains came from one sample sequenced in a study of T cells in Graves' hyperthyroidism and ophthalmopathy. Regions amplified from RNA transcripts were the TCR beta CDR3 regions. First-round RT-PCR targeting the TCR CDR3 was performed with the HTBI primer set. In TCRdb, the multiplex PCR reads were re-called with MiXCR into one record per CDR3 protein. The profile covers approximately 400,000 distinct CDR3 sequences, with roughly 25% appearing a single time and around 70% taken by the ten largest. Material: blood. These receptors originate from a man in his fifties or sixties with Graves' hyperthyroidism.

This clonotype was seen at least ten times. The J gene is TRBJ2-1, the V gene TRBV5-1, with D uncertain. Trimming removed 2 bases at V and 6 bases at J, with 15 bases between. The CDR3 sequence is 15 residues long. Per germline, CDR1 SGHRS and CDR2 YFSETQ. The DNA for the CDR3 is TGCGCCAGCAGCTTCTCGTTGGCACCGGGCAATGAGCAGTTCTTC. It translates to CASSFSLAPGNEQFF.

In its sample, this clonotype was seen a few times. The rearrangement uses TRBV28 and TRBJ2-7, with 9 positions matching TRBD1. The trim removed 6 bases at V and 8 bases at J, leaving 11 bases unmatched. CDR3 length: 14 amino acids. CDR1 and CDR2 (germline): MDHEN, SYDVKM. This CDR3 reads CASRGTGPQGQQYF. DNA for the CDR3: TGTGCCAGCAGGGGGACAGGGCCCCAAGGTCAGCAGTACTTC.

This rearrangement joins TRBV2 to TRBJ2-2, with TRBD1 matching 8 bases. The germline V gene encodes CDR1 SNHLY and CDR2 FYNNEI. V was clipped by 5 bases and J by 5 bases; unmatched bases: 4. CDR3 length: 14 residues. The CDR3 is CASSPRTGTGELFF. The CDR3 DNA is TGTGCCAGCAGTCCTAGGACAGGGACCGGGGAGCTGTTTTTT. The entire variable domain, with the rest obtained from reference TRBV2 and TRBJ2-2, is as follows: EPEVTQTPSHQVTQMGQEVILRCVPISNHLYFYWYRQILGQKVEFLVSFYNNEISEKSEIFDDQFSVERPDGSNFTLKIRSTKLEDSAMYFCASSPRTGTGELFFGEGSRLTVL.

This clonotype appeared a few times. The chain joins TRBV6-1 to TRBJ2-1, with 8 nucleotides matching TRBD1. CDR1 is MNHNS, CDR2 SASEGT, per germline. Trimming at V came to 5 bases and at J to 14 bases, leaving 5 bases not matched to a gene. CDR3 length: 11 amino acids. In nucleotides, the CDR3 is TGTGCCAGCAGTTTACCGGGACAGGAGTTCTTC. Amino acid sequence: CASSLPGQEFF.

The chain couples TRBV5-1 to TRBJ1-2; D call uncertain. Per germline, CDR1 SGHRS and CDR2 YFSETQ. The V and J ends lost 2 bases and 6 bases respectively, with 14 bases between them. This CDR3 is built from 14 residues. The CDR3 coding sequence is TGCGCCAGCAGCTTAGTAGTGTCTAAGAATGGCTACACCTTC. This translates into CASSLVVSKNGYTF. The full variable domain, with the rest looked up from reference TRBV5-1 and TRBJ1-2, is KAGVTQTPRYLIKTRGQQVTLSCSPISGHRSVSWYQQTPGQGLQFLFEYFSETQRNKGNFPGRFSGRQFSNSRSEMNVSTLELGDSALYLCASSLVVSKNGYTFGSGTRLTVV.

V and J are TRBV12-3 or TRBV12-4 and TRBJ2-1; D might be TRBD1 or TRBD2, each matching 6 bases. With 6 bases removed from V and 3 bases from J, the gap between germline ends came to 15 bases. The CDR3 is 15 amino acids. This CDR3 is CASRVMGGIYNEQFF. The CDR3 DNA follows: TGTGCCAGCAGGGTCATGGGGGGCATCTACAATGAGCAGTTCTTC.

The rearrangement joins TRBV7-6 to TRBJ1-2; unclear D gene. The CDR3 totals 13 residues. Deletions cut 1 base from V and 6 bases from J, with 9 bases between. Germline V gives CDR1 SGHVS, CDR2 FNYEAQ. CDR3 in amino acids: CASSLGFGNGYTF. The CDR3, as DNA: TGTGCCAGCAGCTTAGGGTTCGGGAATGGCTACACCTTC.

This clonotype was seen ten or more times. As DNA, the CDR3 is TGTGCCAGCAGAGGCAGGGGGTACTACGAGCAGTACTTC. Encoded protein: CASRGRGYYEQYF. The V call is TRBV6-1, the J call TRBJ2-7; 7 bases fit TRBD1. V shed 6 bases and J 3 bases; nucleotides not matched to a gene: 5. CDR1 and CDR2 from the germline V gene are MNHNS and SASEGT. This CDR3 has 13 amino acids.

This clonotype was found many times. The chain employs TRBV18 and TRBJ1-1, with D perhaps matching TRBD1 (5 bases). The V gene lost 3 bases and the J gene lost 5 bases, with 10 bases spanning the gap. The CDR3 runs to 13 residues. Germline-derived CDR1 and CDR2 are KGHSH and LQKENI. The CDR3 region has the DNA TGTGCCAGCTCACCTGGGGGGGATACTGAAGCTTTCTTT. It translates to CASSPGGDTEAFF.

The rearrangement links TRBV20-1 to TRBJ2-2, with 7 bases aligning to TRBD1. The V and J ends lost 3 bases and 1 base, in that order; junction bases with no gene match: 11. Germline CDR1 and CDR2: DFQATT and SNEGSKA (reference sequence). This CDR3 comprises 17 residues. This chain's CDR3 is CSARDIGAGGNTGELFF. DNA of the CDR3: TGCAGTGCTAGGGATATCGGTGCAGGGGGGAACACCGGGGAGCTGTTTTTT.

In this sample, this clonotype turned up a few times. The rearrangement joins TRBV6-1 to TRBJ1-4; possible D gene TRBD1, 5 bases. The V gene's germline CDR1 is MNHNS and CDR2 SASEGT. The V end lost 10 bases, the J end lost 8 bases, and 11 bases lay between the germline ends. The CDR3 length is 11 residues. The CDR3 sequence: CATGGGEKLFF. CDR3 DNA: TGTGCCACCGGGGGGGGGGAAAAACTGTTTTTT.

The chain links TRBV19 to TRBJ1-6, with TRBD1 identical over 9 bases. From germline, CDR1 is LNHDA and CDR2 SQIVND (reference sequence). The length of the CDR3 is 13 residues. After removal of 9 bases from V and 9 bases from J, the junction contained 6 bases not matched to a gene. Here the CDR3 reads CASGQGLRSPLHF. The CDR3 DNA is TGTGCCAGCGGACAGGGGCTGCGTTCACCCCTCCACTTT.

This chain joins TRBV10-3 and TRBJ2-7; D possibly corresponds to TRBD2 (5 bases). CDR1 and CDR2 from the germline V gene are ENHRY and SYGVKD. The V gene lost 0 bases and the J gene lost 2 bases, with 14 bases spanning the gap. The CDR3 extends over 16 amino acids. CDR3 DNA: TGTGCCATCAGTGAGTCGTTACGACACGGGACCTACGAGCAGTACTTC. Protein product: CAISESLRHGTYEQYF.

The chain combines TRBV30 with TRBJ2-5, with 8 bases lining up with TRBD1. Trimming took 4 bases from V and 2 from J; bases not matched to a gene: 3. Germline V gene sequence: CDR1 GTSNPN, CDR2 SVGIG (reference sequence). The CDR3 consists of 13 residues. The CDR3, as DNA: TGTGCCTGGAACGACAGGGGACAAGAGACCCAGTACTTC. It codes for CAWNDRGQETQYF.

The genes are TRBV7-3 and TRBJ1-4; D gene ambiguous. The CDR3 totals 14 residues. Germline CDR1 SGHTA, CDR2 FQGTGA. Trimming took off 7 bases at V and 6 bases at J, with 15 bases between the two ends. The DNA for the CDR3 is TGTGCCAGCACCTTCCGGACTCAAGATGAAAAACTGTTTTTT. Translation: CASTFRTQDEKLFF.